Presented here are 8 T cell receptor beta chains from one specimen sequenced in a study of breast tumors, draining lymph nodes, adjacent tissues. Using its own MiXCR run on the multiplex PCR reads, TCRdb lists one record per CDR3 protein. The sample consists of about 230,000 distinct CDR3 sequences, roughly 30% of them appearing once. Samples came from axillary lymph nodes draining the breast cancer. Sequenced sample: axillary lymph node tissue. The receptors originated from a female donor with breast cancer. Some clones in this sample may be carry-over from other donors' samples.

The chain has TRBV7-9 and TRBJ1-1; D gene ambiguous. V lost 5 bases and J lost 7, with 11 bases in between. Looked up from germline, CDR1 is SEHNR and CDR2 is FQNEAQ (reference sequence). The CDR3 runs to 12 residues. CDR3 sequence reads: CASSERGIEAFF. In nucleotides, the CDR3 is TGTGCCAGCAGCGAGAGAGGGATTGAAGCTTTCTTT.

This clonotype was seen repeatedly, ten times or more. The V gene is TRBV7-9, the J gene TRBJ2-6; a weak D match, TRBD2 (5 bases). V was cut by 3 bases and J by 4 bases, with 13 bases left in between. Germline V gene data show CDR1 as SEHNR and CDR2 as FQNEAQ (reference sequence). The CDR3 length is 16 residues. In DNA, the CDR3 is TGTGCCAGCAGCTTGGCTCTAGCTACAGGGGCCAACGTCCTGACTTTC. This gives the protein CASSLALATGANVLTF.

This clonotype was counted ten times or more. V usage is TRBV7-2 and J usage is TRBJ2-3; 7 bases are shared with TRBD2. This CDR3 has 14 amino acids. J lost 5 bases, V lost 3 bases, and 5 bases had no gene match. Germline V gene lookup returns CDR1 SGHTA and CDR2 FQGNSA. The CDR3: CASSLGGPGDTQYF. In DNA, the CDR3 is TGTGCCAGCAGCTTGGGAGGGCCCGGAGATACGCAGTATTTT. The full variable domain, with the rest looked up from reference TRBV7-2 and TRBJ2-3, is GAGVSQSPSNKVTEKGKDVELRCDPISGHTALYWYRQSLGQGLEFLIYFQGNSAPDKSGLPSDRFSAERTGGSVSTLTIQRTQQEDSAVYLCASSLGGPGDTQYFGPGTRLTVL.

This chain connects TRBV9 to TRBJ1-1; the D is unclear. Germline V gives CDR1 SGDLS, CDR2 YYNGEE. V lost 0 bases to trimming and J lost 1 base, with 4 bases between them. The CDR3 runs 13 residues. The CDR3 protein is CASSVAANTEAFF. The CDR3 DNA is TGTGCCAGCAGCGTAGCCGCGAACACTGAAGCTTTCTTT.

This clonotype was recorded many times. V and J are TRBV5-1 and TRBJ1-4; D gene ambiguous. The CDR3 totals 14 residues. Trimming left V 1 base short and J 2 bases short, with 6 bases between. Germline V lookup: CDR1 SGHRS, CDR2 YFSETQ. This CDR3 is CASSLMSTNEKLFF. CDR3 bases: TGCGCCAGCAGCTTGATGAGCACTAATGAAAAACTGTTTTTT.

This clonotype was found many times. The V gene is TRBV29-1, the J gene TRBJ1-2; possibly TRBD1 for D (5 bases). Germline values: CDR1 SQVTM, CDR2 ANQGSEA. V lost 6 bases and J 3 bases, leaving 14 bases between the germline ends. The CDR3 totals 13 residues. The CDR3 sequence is CSVTRDGDYGYTF. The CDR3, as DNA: TGCAGCGTCACTAGGGACGGCGACTATGGCTACACCTTC.

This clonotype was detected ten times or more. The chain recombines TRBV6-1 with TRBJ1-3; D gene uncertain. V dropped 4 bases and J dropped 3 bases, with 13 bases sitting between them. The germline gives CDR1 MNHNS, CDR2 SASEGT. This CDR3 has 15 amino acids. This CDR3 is CASSGGFGNGNTIYF. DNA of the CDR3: TGTGCCAGCAGTGGGGGTTTTGGGAATGGAAACACCATATATTTT.

In nucleotides, the CDR3 is TGTGCCAGCAGCGCGGGACTATCCTATAATTCACCCCTCCACTTT. Encoded protein: CASSAGLSYNSPLHF. The chain combines TRBV7-9 with TRBJ1-6, with TRBD1 as a possible D gene (5 bases). The CDR3 runs 15 residues. Trimming pared 5 bases from V and 1 base from J, leaving 9 bases between. CDR1 SEHNR and CDR2 FQNEAQ come from the germline V gene (reference sequence).